These 19 T cell receptor beta chains share one sample of origin, sequenced in a study of T cells in Graves' hyperthyroidism and ophthalmopathy. RNA transcripts provided the source from which TCR beta CDR3 regions were amplified. With the HTBI primer set, the TCR CDR3 went through a first round of RT-PCR. TCRdb passed the multiplex PCR reads through MiXCR, listing each CDR3 protein once. The sample contains 500,000 to 600,000 distinct CDR3 sequences, roughly 21% of which appear only once. The sequencing sample was made of blood. The receptors stem from a man aged 35 to 55 with Graves' ophthalmopathy.

The chain has TRBV10-3 and TRBJ1-4; D gene ambiguous. The CDR3 is 15 amino acids. Deletions cut 7 bases from V and 0 bases from J, with 12 bases between. The germline CDR1 and CDR2 sequences are ENHRY and SYGVKD. CDR3 in amino acids: CAIMVGAATNEKLFF. In DNA form, the CDR3 reads TGTGCCATCATGGTGGGAGCGGCAACTAATGAAAAACTGTTTTTT.

DNA for the CDR3: TGTGCCAGCAGCGACAGGGCCCCTCCGAACACCGGGGAGCTGTTTTTT. This translates into CASSDRAPPNTGELFF. J is TRBJ2-2 and V is TRBV12-3 or TRBV12-4, with 7 bases aligning to TRBD1. CDR3 length: 16 amino acids. V lost 6 bases to trimming and J lost 0 bases; unmatched junction nucleotides: 7.

This clonotype was recorded at least ten times. J is TRBJ1-6 and V is TRBV20-1, with a possible D match to TRBD1 (5 bases). The CDR3 is 12 amino acids. Deletions cut 4 bases from V and 8 bases from J, with 9 bases between. CDR1 and CDR2 (germline): DFQATT, SNEGSKA (reference sequence). The CDR3 nucleotides read TGCAGTGCTAACAGGATCGATTCACCCCTCCACTTT. It specifies CSANRIDSPLHF.

This chain uses TRBV3-1 with TRBJ2-7; perhaps D is TRBD1 or TRBD2 (6 bases each). Looked up from germline, CDR1 is LGHDT and CDR2 is YNNKEL (reference sequence). Trimming removed 0 bases from V and 3 bases from J, with 12 bases in between. The length of the CDR3 is 15 residues. The CDR3 loop is CASSQDLGGHYEQYF. In DNA, the CDR3 is TGTGCCAGCAGCCAAGATCTGGGGGGCCACTACGAGCAGTACTTC.

The chain carries TRBV11-2 and TRBJ2-6; D remains ambiguous. This CDR3 has 14 residues. The germline gives CDR1 SGHAT, CDR2 FQNNGV. The V gene lost 5 bases and the J gene lost 3 bases, with 8 bases spanning the gap. The CDR3 region has the DNA TGTGCCAGCAGCCATTGGGTTGGGGCCAACGTCCTGACTTTC. It encodes CASSHWVGANVLTF.

In its sample, this clonotype was seen many times. The DNA of the CDR3 is TGTGCCAGCAGTTTAGCCGGGACTAGCGGGGGGCACCACTCCTACGAGCAGTACTTC. Amino acid sequence: CASSLAGTSGGHHSYEQYF. The chain combines TRBV6-1 with TRBJ2-7, with 15 positions matching TRBD2. Germline V gene data show CDR1 as MNHNS and CDR2 as SASEGT. V lost 5 bases, J lost 0 bases, and 11 bases stayed unmatched. The CDR3 is 19 residues long.

In this sample, this clonotype turned up a few times. A read error may account for a junction end that differs from germline. J is TRBJ2-5 and V is TRBV11-2; tentative D call: TRBD1 (6 bases). The CDR3 spans 14 residues. Germline V gene lookup returns CDR1 SGHAT and CDR2 FQNNGV. CDR3 sequence reads: CASSLPDRKETQYF. CDR3 bases: TGCGCCAGCAGTCTTCCGGACAGAAAAGAGACCCAGTACTTC. Using reference TRBV11-2 and TRBJ2-5 for the parts outside the CDR3, the full variable domain is EAGVAQSPRYKIIEKRQSVAFWCNPISGHATLYWYQQILGQGPKLLIQFQNNGVVDDSQLPKDRFSAERLKGVDSTLKIQPAKLEDSAVYLCASSLPDRKETQYFGPGTRLLVL.

This clonotype was counted ten times or more. The chain has TRBV30 and TRBJ1-2; no reliable D call. This CDR3 comprises 15 residues. The ends were cut back, 0 bases at V and 5 bases at J, with 16 bases in the middle. The germline CDR1 and CDR2 sequences are GTSNPN and SVGIG (reference sequence). In DNA, the CDR3 is TGTGCCTGGAGTGTACGGAGAGGGCGGAGGTATGGCTACACCTTC. It specifies CAWSVRRGRRYGYTF.

This clonotype has more than one count but fewer than ten. The rearrangement uses TRBV5-1 and TRBJ2-4; 7 bases fit TRBD1. The germline V gene has CDR1 SGHRS and CDR2 YFSETQ. J was trimmed by 1 base and V by 4 bases; bases with no gene match: 11. This CDR3 spans 17 amino acids. The CDR3 here is CASSVGDSLRAKNIQYF. The CDR3 DNA sequence: TGCGCCAGCAGCGTAGGGGACAGTTTAAGGGCCAAAAACATTCAGTACTTC.

This chain joins TRBV7-2 and TRBJ2-7, with a weak D call TRBD1 (6 bases). Germline loops: CDR1 SGHTA, CDR2 FQGNSA. The CDR3 spans 13 residues. V lost 4 bases, J lost 3 bases, and 10 bases lay in between. CDR3 in amino acids: CASSYQQGYEQYF. DNA of the CDR3: TGTGCCAGCAGCTACCAACAGGGCTACGAGCAGTACTTC.

The V gene is TRBV7-2, the J gene TRBJ2-4, with D possibly being TRBD1 (5 bases). Trimming took off 5 bases at V and 0 bases at J, with 14 bases between the two ends. The CDR3 runs to 16 residues. Germline CDR1 and CDR2: SGHTA and FQGNSA. The CDR3 loop reads CASSPDRWIAKNIQYF. The CDR3 coding sequence is TGTGCCAGCAGCCCAGACAGATGGATAGCCAAAAACATTCAGTACTTC. Drawing the rest from reference TRBV7-2 and TRBJ2-4, the complete variable domain is GAGVSQSPSNKVTEKGKDVELRCDPISGHTALYWYRQSLGQGLEFLIYFQGNSAPDKSGLPSDRFSAERTGGSVSTLTIQRTQQEDSAVYLCASSPDRWIAKNIQYFGAGTRLSVL.

This clonotype occurred a few times. The CDR3 loop is CASSSWTSGGAETQYF. The CDR3 nucleotides read TGCGCCAGCAGCTCCTGGACTAGCGGGGGAGCAGAGACCCAGTACTTC. The chain combines TRBV5-1 with TRBJ2-5, with TRBD2 matching over 13 bases. Germline trimming cut 3 bases from V and 4 bases from J; bases unmatched to any gene: 6. Germline CDR1 is SGHRS and CDR2 is YFSETQ. This CDR3 spans 16 amino acids.

CDR3 sequence: CASSAGTGANYGYTF. Written as DNA, the CDR3 is TGTGCCAGCTCAGCGGGGACCGGTGCTAACTATGGCTACACCTTC. The genes are TRBV18 and TRBJ1-2; perhaps TRBD1 as D (5 bases). V dropped 5 bases and J dropped 0 bases, with 13 bases sitting between them. The CDR3 consists of 15 residues. In germline, CDR1 is KGHSH, CDR2 LQKENI.

This clonotype was seen ten or more times. The chain joins TRBV28 to TRBJ2-2; the match to TRBD2 covers 16 bases. The CDR3 consists of 19 residues. V shed 5 bases, J shed 3 bases, and the junction held 9 bases outside the gene matches. Looked up from germline, CDR1 is MDHEN and CDR2 is SYDVKM. CDR3: CASSPNPGLAGGHTGELFF. The CDR3 DNA reads TGTGCCAGCAGTCCCAATCCGGGACTAGCGGGAGGGCACACCGGGGAGCTGTTTTTT. Looking up the rest from reference TRBV28 and TRBJ2-2 gives the full variable domain: DVKVTQSSRYLVKRTGEKVFLECVQDMDHENMFWYRQDPGLGLRLIYFSYDVKMKEKGDIPEGYSVSREKKERFSLILESASTNQTSMYLCASSPNPGLAGGHTGELFFGEGSRLTVL.

This clonotype was observed many times. CDR3 in DNA: TGTGCCAGCAGTCACGGGTGGACTAGCGGAAGCACAGATACGCAGTATTTT. Translation gives CASSHGWTSGSTDTQYF. The chain carries TRBV3-1 and TRBJ2-3, with 10 bases that match TRBD2. Trimming removed 6 bases from V and 0 bases from J; junction bases left unmatched: 9. Per the germline V gene, CDR1 is LGHDT and CDR2 is YNNKEL (reference sequence). The CDR3 loop spans 17 amino acids.

The chain recombines TRBV7-8 with TRBJ2-3; 7 bases agree with TRBD1. CDR3 size: 13 residues. Germline trimming cut 4 bases from V and 4 bases from J; bases unmatched to any gene: 2. From germline, CDR1 is SGHVS and CDR2 FQNEAQ. The CDR3 here is CASSSTGSDTQYF. The CDR3 DNA reads TGTGCCAGCAGCTCGACAGGGTCAGATACGCAGTATTTT.

This clonotype was detected a few times. A read error is possible here, since a much larger clone lies one base away. The J gene is TRBJ2-3, the V gene TRBV18; D is possibly TRBD2 (5 bases). CDR1 is KGHSH, CDR2 LQKENI, per germline. The CDR3 has 13 amino acids. Written as DNA, the CDR3 is TGTGCCAGCTCACCAGCTAGCATAGATACGCAGTATTTT. It translates to CASSPASIDTQYF.

V gene TRBV15 combines with J gene TRBJ2-5; D uncertain. V shed 0 bases and J shed 3 bases, with 11 bases lying between them. The CDR3 runs 15 residues. Per germline, CDR1 LNHNV and CDR2 YYDKDF (reference sequence). CDR3 loop: CATSRDRLEEETQYF. The CDR3 DNA sequence: TGTGCCACCAGCAGAGATCGGCTAGAGGAAGAGACCCAGTACTTC.

This clonotype occurred many times. The chain carries TRBV20-1 and TRBJ1-2, with 7 positions matching TRBD1. This CDR3 has 12 residues. Trimming removed 1 base from V and 8 bases from J; junction bases left unmatched: 4. The germline CDR1 and CDR2 sequences are DFQATT and SNEGSKA (reference sequence). CDR3 DNA: TGCAGTGCTAGAGGAGGGACAGAAGGCTACACCTTC. Translated: CSARGGTEGYTF.